Following are 18 T cell receptor beta chains from one sample sequenced in a study of T cell responses to AZD1222 COVID-19 vaccine. Libraries were prepared by immunoSEQ multiplex PCR; TCRdb keeps only in-frame clonotypes and omits some of them. Of 150,000 to 250,000 clones listed, 90% to 95% were seen once; the top ten hold around 1%. The input for sequencing was peripheral blood, taken 28 days after the second AZD1222 dose. These receptors all stem from an adult who received the AZD1222 COVID-19 vaccine.

The chain uses TRBV6-1 and TRBJ1-3, with D maybe TRBD1 (5 bases). Trimming took 3 bases from V and 0 from J, leaving 6 bases between them. Per the germline V gene, CDR1 is MNHNS and CDR2 is SASEGT. This CDR3 has 14 amino acids. The CDR3 loop reads CASSEGGSGNTIYF. The CDR3 DNA reads as TGTGCCAGCAGTGAGGGGGGCTCTGGAAACACCATATATTTT.

The V and J genes are TRBV30 and TRBJ1-2; possibly TRBD1 for D (5 bases). CDR3 length equals 13 residues. Trimming cost V 5 bases and J 4 bases, with 14 bases left between them. Per germline, CDR1 GTSNPN and CDR2 SVGIG (reference sequence). The chain's CDR3 is CAWFPGRVYGYTF. Written as DNA, the CDR3 is TGTGCCTGGTTTCCGGGACGGGTCTATGGCTACACCTTC.

This chain joins TRBV7-9 and TRBJ2-5; 12 bases fit TRBD1. The junction had 5 bases not matched to a gene; V was cut back by 1 base and J by 5 bases. CDR1 SEHNR and CDR2 FQNEAQ come from the germline V gene (reference sequence). This CDR3 region has 16 residues. CDR3 residues: CASSLGGTGGAETQYF. Here the CDR3 DNA reads TGTGCCAGCAGCTTAGGTGGGACAGGGGGCGCCGAGACCCAGTACTTC.

This clone has a single count. The gene calls are TRBV28 and TRBJ1-5, with a tentative D call TRBD1 (5 bases). Trimming left V 7 bases short and J 7 bases short, with 14 bases between. The CDR3 has 13 residues. Germline CDR1 and CDR2: MDHEN and SYDVKM. CDR3 sequence reads: CASITGPGQPQHF. In DNA form, the CDR3 reads TGTGCCAGCATCACGGGGCCCGGACAGCCCCAGCATTTT.

V and J are TRBV10-3 and TRBJ2-2; 8 bases match TRBD1. Germline V gives CDR1 ENHRY, CDR2 SYGVKD. Trimming removed 5 bases from V and 3 bases from J; junction bases left unmatched: 5. This CDR3 is built from 15 residues. In DNA form, the CDR3 reads TGTGCCATCAGTCTAGGACAGGGTGACACCGGGGAGCTGTTTTTT. Translating it yields CAISLGQGDTGELFF.

V usage is TRBV15 and J usage is TRBJ2-1, with TRBD1 as a possible D gene (6 bases). This CDR3 is 13 amino acids long. The V end lost 5 bases, the J end lost 6 bases, and 11 bases lay between the germline ends. The germline V gene has CDR1 LNHNV and CDR2 YYDKDF (reference sequence). The CDR3 region has the DNA TGTGCCACCAGCCGTGGGACAACCAATGAGCAGTTCTTC. Translating gives CATSRGTTNEQFF.

The chain is built from TRBV6-1 and TRBJ1-2; D is possibly TRBD1 (5 bases). The CDR3 is made up of 14 amino acids. Germline assignment: CDR1 MNHNS and CDR2 SASEGT. Trimming removed 2 bases at V and 5 bases at J, with 12 bases between. CDR3 coding DNA: TGTGCCAGCAGTGAAAATAGGGGTGATTATGGCTACACCTTC. Protein product: CASSENRGDYGYTF.

J is TRBJ1-2 and V is TRBV6-6; 7 bases align to TRBD1. V was clipped by 8 bases and J by 3 bases; unmatched bases: 6. Looked up from germline, CDR1 is MNHNY and CDR2 is SVGAGI (reference sequence). The CDR3 consists of 13 residues. The CDR3 sequence: CASVRDSDYGYTF. Here the CDR3 DNA reads TGTGCCAGCGTCAGGGACAGTGACTATGGCTACACCTTC.

This chain links TRBV28 with TRBJ1-2; D not certain. The CDR3 has 11 residues. Trimming pared 4 bases from V and 3 bases from J, leaving 3 bases between. CDR1 MDHEN and CDR2 SYDVKM come from the germline V gene. CDR3 sequence: CASSSDYGYTF. The CDR3 DNA is TGTGCCAGCAGTTCGGACTATGGCTACACCTTC.

This rearrangement joins TRBV18 to TRBJ1-1, with TRBD1 matching 9 bases. Germline assignment: CDR1 KGHSH and CDR2 LQKENI. Trimming removed 4 bases from V and 3 bases from J; junction bases left unmatched: 6. The length of the CDR3 is 15 residues. The CDR3 region has the DNA TGTGCCAGCTCACAGGGGACAGGGTTTCACACTGAAGCTTTCTTT. It specifies CASSQGTGFHTEAFF.

The CDR3 region has the DNA TGTGCCAGCAGCTGGAGCGGGGGCCTTACCTACGAGCAGTACTTC. Amino acids: CASSWSGGLTYEQYF. The chain couples TRBV7-2 to TRBJ2-7, with 8 bases lining up with TRBD2. The ends lost 4 bases at V and 2 bases at J; junction bases unmatched: 7. The CDR3 spans 15 residues. The germline V gene encodes CDR1 SGHTA and CDR2 FQGNSA.

The rearrangement joins TRBV4-2 to TRBJ1-3, with unresolved D. Germline V gene sequence: CDR1 LGHNA, CDR2 YNFKEQ. The CDR3 has 17 amino acids. Trimming cost V 4 bases and J 0 bases, with 16 bases left between them. The CDR3 sequence is CASSPIQDSGSGNTIYF. In nucleotides, the CDR3 is TGTGCCAGCAGCCCCATCCAGGACTCTGGCTCTGGAAACACCATATATTTT.

Here the CDR3 reads CASSSPGIDTEAFF. The CDR3 bases are TGTGCCAGCAGTTCTCCAGGGATTGATACTGAAGCTTTCTTT. This chain uses TRBV5-4 with TRBJ1-1; possible D gene TRBD1, 5 bases. The ends were cut back, 5 bases at V and 5 bases at J, with 16 bases in the middle. Germline V gene lookup returns CDR1 SGHNT and CDR2 YYREEE (reference sequence). The CDR3 sequence is 14 residues long.

V is TRBV11-2 and J is TRBJ2-7; TRBD1 is a possible D gene (5 bases). The CDR3 is 13 amino acids. With 5 bases removed from V and 4 bases from J, the gap between germline ends came to 12 bases. Germline-derived CDR1 and CDR2 are SGHAT and FQNNGV. CDR3 in amino acids: CASSLQTEYEQYF. CDR3 nucleotide sequence: TGTGCCAGCAGCCTACAGACAGAATACGAGCAGTACTTC.

The chain combines TRBV6-5 with TRBJ1-1; no reliable D call. The CDR3 sequence is 14 residues long. Trimming took off 7 bases at V and 3 bases at J, with 15 bases between the two ends. Germline V gene sequence: CDR1 MNHEY, CDR2 SVGAGI. The CDR3 DNA reads as TGTGCCAGCATCAATTCGGAGTCCCACACTGAAGCTTTCTTT. It codes for CASINSESHTEAFF.

The chain recombines TRBV12-3 or TRBV12-4 with TRBJ1-5, with D perhaps matching TRBD1 (5 bases). The CDR3 is 12 residues long. The germline V and J ends were trimmed by 3 bases and 7 bases, with 7 bases remaining between them. The CDR3: CASSLGEQPQHF. The CDR3 DNA reads as TGTGCCAGCAGTTTGGGGGAACAGCCCCAGCATTTT.

V and J are TRBV27 and TRBJ2-3; tentatively, D is TRBD1 or TRBD2 (6 bases each). CDR3 size: 14 residues. Looked up from germline, CDR1 is MNHEY and CDR2 is SMNVEV (reference sequence). V was trimmed by 5 bases and J by 5 bases, leaving 14 bases between them. CDR3 coding DNA: TGTGCCAGCAGTATGGGGGGCAGTGGAGATACGCAGTATTTT. Residues: CASSMGGSGDTQYF.

The chain links TRBV7-9 to TRBJ1-1; maybe TRBD1 (5 bases). This CDR3 is 18 amino acids long. The germline V gene has CDR1 SEHNR and CDR2 FQNEAQ (reference sequence). V lost 3 bases and J 0 bases, leaving 20 bases between the germline ends. CDR3 DNA: TGTGCCAGCAGCTTCACGGGACTACCAAACCCCCTGAACACTGAAGCTTTCTTT. Translating it yields CASSFTGLPNPLNTEAFF.